The 11 T cell receptor beta chains in this list originate from one sample, sequenced in a study of pediatric ulcerative colitis. Clones were read by immunoSEQ multiplex PCR, and TCRdb kept only the in-frame ones, dropping some. The sample carries tens of thousands of clones, over 70% recorded once. One to two pinch biopsies were taken from the rectum during colonoscopy. The specimen was gut tissue. All receptors derive from a girl aged 10 to 17 with moderate ulcerative colitis.

This chain uses TRBV14 with TRBJ1-6, with a tentative D call TRBD1 (5 bases). The CDR3 is 18 residues long. Germline CDR1 reads SGHDN; CDR2 reads FVKESK. V was shortened by 4 bases and J by 7 bases, with 23 bases between the two germline ends. The CDR3, as DNA: TGTGCCAGCAGCCCCTCCCTAGGTTGGTCAGGGCGGAATTCACCCCTCCACTTT. Residues: CASSPSLGWSGRNSPLHF.

The chain carries TRBV6-5 and TRBJ2-1, with 7 nucleotides matching TRBD2. After removal of 2 bases from V and 2 bases from J, the junction contained 3 bases not matched to a gene. The CDR3 sequence is 15 residues long. Germline values: CDR1 MNHEY, CDR2 SVGAGI. DNA of the CDR3: TGTGCCAGCAGTTACGCTAGCGGCCCCTACAATGAGCAGTTCTTC. This gives the protein CASSYASGPYNEQFF.

Points on this clone: Other DNA variants within this sample encode the same CDR3. The CDR3 loop is CASSVPGQGNYGYTF. The CDR3 DNA sequence: TGCGCCAGCAGCGTCCCCGGACAGGGGAACTATGGCTACACCTTC. The chain couples TRBV5-1 to TRBJ1-2; TRBD1 matches at 9 bases. The CDR3 consists of 15 residues. J gave up 2 bases and V 4 bases, and 6 bases lay outside the gene matches. CDR1 and CDR2 from the germline V gene are SGHRS and YFSETQ.

The chain has TRBV4-2 and TRBJ1-1; D unclear. CDR1 is LGHNA and CDR2 is YNFKEQ in the germline V gene. V dropped 2 bases and J dropped 7 bases, with 14 bases sitting between them. The CDR3 is 14 residues long. CDR3 loop: CASSQLIGDGEAFF. The CDR3 DNA reads TGTGCCAGCAGCCAATTAATAGGAGACGGTGAAGCTTTCTTT.

V usage is TRBV5-4 and J usage is TRBJ2-2, with TRBD2 identical over 9 bases. CDR3 length: 17 residues. V was clipped by 0 bases and J by 6 bases; unmatched bases: 9. CDR1 and CDR2 (germline): SGHNT, YYREEE (reference sequence). The CDR3 reads CASSLGPGLAIPGELFF. The CDR3 nucleotides are TGTGCCAGCAGCTTGGGCCCCGGACTAGCGATCCCCGGGGAGCTGTTTTTT. Full variable domain (outside the CDR3, taken from reference TRBV5-4 and TRBJ2-2): ETGVTQSPTHLIKTRGQQVTLRCSSQSGHNTVSWYQQALGQGPQFIFQYYREEENGRGNFPPRFSGLQFPNYSSELNVNALELDDSALYLCASSLGPGLAIPGELFFGEGSRLTVL.

This rearrangement joins TRBV4-1 to TRBJ1-2, with 8 nucleotides matching TRBD1. The V gene end was trimmed by 2 bases and the J gene end by 5 bases; junction bases not matched to a gene: 1. Germline V CDR1 and CDR2: MGHRA, YSYEKL. The CDR3 loop spans 13 amino acids. The CDR3 coding sequence is TGCGCCAGCAGCCAAAACAGGGGGTATGGCTACACCTTC. Protein: CASSQNRGYGYTF.

This rearrangement joins TRBV5-5 to TRBJ2-1; D is unclear. Germline CDR1 and CDR2: SGHKS and YYEKEE (reference sequence). The V end lost 0 bases, the J end lost 6 bases, and 4 bases lay between the germline ends. The CDR3 sequence is 12 residues long. The CDR3 bases are TGTGCCAGCAGCTTGGTATCCAATGAGCAGTTCTTC. Translation: CASSLVSNEQFF.

The rearrangement uses TRBV5-1 and TRBJ2-7; TRBD1 agrees at 8 bases. With V trimmed by 5 bases and J by 5 bases, 9 bases remained unmatched. The CDR3 runs 14 residues. Germline V gene lookup returns CDR1 SGHRS and CDR2 YFSETQ. CDR3 sequence reads: CASRWTGIGDEQYF. The CDR3 DNA sequence: TGCGCCAGCAGATGGACAGGGATTGGTGACGAGCAGTACTTC.

This rearrangement joins TRBV5-1 to TRBJ1-2, with 7 bases aligning to TRBD1. Germline assignment: CDR1 SGHRS and CDR2 YFSETQ. This CDR3 has 14 residues. After removal of 4 bases from V and 3 bases from J, the junction contained 6 bases not matched to a gene. The chain's CDR3 is CASSPRTGDYGYTF. In nucleotides, the CDR3 is TGCGCCAGCAGCCCCCGGACAGGCGACTATGGCTACACCTTC.

The chain carries TRBV9 and TRBJ1-1; 7 nucleotides match TRBD1. The trim removed 3 bases at V and 5 bases at J, leaving 7 bases unmatched. The CDR3 contains 14 residues. The germline V gene has CDR1 SGDLS and CDR2 YYNGEE. In DNA form, the CDR3 reads TGTGCCAGCAGCGCTTCAGGGGGAGGGACTGAAGCTTTCTTT. Translating gives CASSASGGGTEAFF. The entire variable domain, with the rest obtained from reference TRBV9 and TRBJ1-1, is as follows: DSGVTQTPKHLITATGQRVTLRCSPRSGDLSVYWYQQSLDQGLQFLIQYYNGEERAKGNILERFSAQQFPDLHSELNLSSLELGDSALYFCASSASGGGTEAFFGQGTRLTVV.

The chain carries TRBV10-3 and TRBJ2-5, with 11 bases fitting TRBD2. This CDR3 has 14 residues. Trimming at V came to 4 bases and at J to 2 bases, leaving 0 bases not matched to a gene. Per germline, CDR1 ENHRY and CDR2 SYGVKD. CDR3 DNA: TGTGCCATCAGTGGGACTAGCGGGCAAGAGACCCAGTACTTC. This translates into CAISGTSGQETQYF.